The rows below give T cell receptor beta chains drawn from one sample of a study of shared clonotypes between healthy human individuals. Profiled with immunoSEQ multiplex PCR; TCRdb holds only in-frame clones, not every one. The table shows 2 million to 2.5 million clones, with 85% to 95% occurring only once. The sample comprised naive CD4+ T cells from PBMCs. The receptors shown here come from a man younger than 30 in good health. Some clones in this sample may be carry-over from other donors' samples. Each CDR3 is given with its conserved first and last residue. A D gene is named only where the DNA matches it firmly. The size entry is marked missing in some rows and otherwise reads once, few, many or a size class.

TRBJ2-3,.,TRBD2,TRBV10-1,CASSESSGRVGDTQYF,TGCGCCAGCAGTGAGTCTAGCGGGAGAGTTGGAGATACGCAGTATTTT
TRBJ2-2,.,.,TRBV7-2,CASSLRARGSGELFF,TGTGCCAGCAGCTTAAGAGCTAGGGGATCCGGGGAGCTGTTTTTT
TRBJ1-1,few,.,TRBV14,CASLRGLDTEAFF,TGTGCCAGCTTAAGGGGCTTGGACACTGAAGCTTTCTTT
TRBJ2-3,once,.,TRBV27,CASSLSVRPRSTDTQYF,TGTGCCAGCAGTTTATCTGTGCGACCTAGATCCACAGATACGCAGTATTTT
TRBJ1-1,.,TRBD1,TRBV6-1,CASSPGTGFGAFF,TGTGCCAGCAGTCCCGGGACAGGGTTTGGAGCTTTCTTT
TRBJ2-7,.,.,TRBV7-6,CASSFSGIPEQYF,TGTGCCAGCAGCTTTAGCGGTATACCGGAGCAGTACTTC
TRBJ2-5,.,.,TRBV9,CASSPRRGDGGQETQYF,TGTGCCAGCAGCCCCCGGAGGGGGGATGGGGGCCAAGAGACCCAGTACTTC
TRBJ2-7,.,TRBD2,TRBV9,CASSLSPGTSSMQYF,TGTGCCAGCAGCTTAAGCCCCGGGACTAGCTCGATGCAGTACTTC
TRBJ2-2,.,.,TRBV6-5,CASSWGQMNTGELFF,TGTGCCAGCAGTTGGGGTCAGATGAACACCGGGGAGCTGTTTTTT
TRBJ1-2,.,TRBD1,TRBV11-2,CASSSRDRGGLGYTF,TGTGCCAGCAGCTCCCGGGACAGGGGAGGGTTAGGCTACACCTTC
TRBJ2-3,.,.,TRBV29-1,CSVDTRGAATDTQYF,TGCAGCGTTGACACCAGGGGCGCAGCCACAGATACGCAGTATTTT
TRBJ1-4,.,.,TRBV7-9,CASSLDPGQGLEKLFF,TGTGCCAGCAGCTTAGACCCAGGGCAGGGTCTGGAAAAACTGTTTTTT
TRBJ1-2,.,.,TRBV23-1,CASRSTQKNYGYTF,TGCGCCAGCAGGAGCACCCAAAAGAACTATGGCTACACCTTC
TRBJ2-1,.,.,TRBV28,CGVQRSSYNEQFF,TGTGGAGTCCAGCGAAGCTCCTACAATGAGCAGTTCTTC
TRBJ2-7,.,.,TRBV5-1,CASSMDGTYEQYF,TGCGCCAGCAGCATGGACGGGACCTACGAGCAGTACTTC
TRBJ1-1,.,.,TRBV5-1,CASSLFGLADTEAFF,TGCGCCAGCAGCTTGTTTGGTCTCGCCGACACTGAAGCTTTCTTT
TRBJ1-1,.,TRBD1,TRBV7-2,CASSSGQGADTEAFF,TGTGCCAGCAGCTCGGGACAGGGGGCAGACACTGAAGCTTTCTTT
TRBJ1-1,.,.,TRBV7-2,CASSLRRGQFTEAFF,TGTGCCAGCAGCTTAAGGCGTGGACAGTTCACTGAAGCTTTCTTT
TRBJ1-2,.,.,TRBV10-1,CASSAGQNYGYTF,TGCGCCAGCAGCGCCGGACAGAACTATGGCTACACCTTC
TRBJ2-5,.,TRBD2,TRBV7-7,CAGTGRVAGAETQYF,TGTGCCGGGACCGGCCGGGTGGCGGGAGCAGAGACCCAGTACTTC
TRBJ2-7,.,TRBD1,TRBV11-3,CASSLGRRGDRDYEQYF,TGTGCCAGCAGCCTCGGCCGGAGGGGGGACAGGGACTACGAGCAGTACTTC
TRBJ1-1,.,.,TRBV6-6,CASSLLPRGNTEAFF,TGTGCCAGCAGTCTACTGCCAAGAGGGAACACTGAAGCTTTCTTT
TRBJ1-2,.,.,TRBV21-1,CASRWTTPTVYGYTF,TGTGCCAGCAGATGGACAACCCCGACCGTCTATGGCTACACCTTC
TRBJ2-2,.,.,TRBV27,CASSLSEIGTGELFF,TGTGCCAGCAGTTTATCGGAGATCGGGACCGGGGAGCTGTTTTTT
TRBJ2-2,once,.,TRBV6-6,CASEGRIGIGPGELFF,TGTGCCAGCGAGGGGAGGATCGGGATCGGCCCCGGGGAGCTGTTTTTT
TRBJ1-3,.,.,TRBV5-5,CASSLVPSSGNTIYF,TGTGCCAGCAGCTTGGTGCCGAGCTCTGGAAACACCATATATTTT
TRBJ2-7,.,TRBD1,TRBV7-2,CASSPTLGTGDLYEQYF,TGTGCCAGCAGCCCCACCCTCGGGACAGGGGATCTATACGAGCAGTACTTC
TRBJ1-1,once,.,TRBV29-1,CSVEVRANTEAFF,TGCAGCGTTGAGGTACGGGCGAACACTGAAGCTTTCTTT
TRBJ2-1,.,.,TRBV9,CASSVALPTLGGQWQFF,TGTGCCAGCAGCGTAGCCCTTCCTACTCTCGGGGGGCAATGGCAGTTCTTC
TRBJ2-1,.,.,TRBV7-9,CASSTRWGDEQFF,TGTGCCAGCAGCACGAGGTGGGGAGATGAGCAGTTCTTC
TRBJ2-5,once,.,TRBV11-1,CASSQQGGGRGPETQYF,TGTGCCAGCAGCCAACAAGGAGGGGGCCGGGGTCCAGAGACCCAGTACTTC
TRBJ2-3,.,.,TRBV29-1,CSVENRHGGTDTQYF,TGCAGCGTTGAGAACAGGCATGGGGGCACAGATACGCAGTATTTT
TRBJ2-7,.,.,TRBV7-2,CASSFNQRQQYF,TGTGCCAGCAGCTTTAATCAGAGGCAGCAGTACTTC
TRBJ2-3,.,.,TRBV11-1,CASSLPSNTQYF,TGTGCCAGCAGCTTACCGTCAAATACGCAGTATTTT
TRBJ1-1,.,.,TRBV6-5,CASCRGHACNTEAFF,TGTGCCAGCTGCCGGGGTCACGCCTGTAACACTGAAGCTTTCTTT
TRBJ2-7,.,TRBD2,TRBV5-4,CASSLARGFSYEQYF,TGTGCCAGCAGCTTGGCGCGGGGGTTTTCCTACGAGCAGTACTTC
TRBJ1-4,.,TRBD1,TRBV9,CASSLTGTVGEKLFF,TGTGCCAGCAGCCTGACCGGGACAGTCGGAGAAAAACTGTTTTTT
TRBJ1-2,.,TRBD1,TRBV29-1,CSVKGQGIYGYTF,TGCAGCGTGAAGGGACAGGGGATCTATGGCTACACCTTC
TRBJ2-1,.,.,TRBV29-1,CSVESLASEQFF,TGCAGCGTTGAAAGCCTAGCGTCTGAGCAGTTCTTC
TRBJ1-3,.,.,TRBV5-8,CASSFSGSGNTIYF,TGTGCCAGCAGCTTTTCGGGATCTGGAAACACCATATATTTT
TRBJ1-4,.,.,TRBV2,CASGTGLAGEKLFF,TGTGCCAGCGGAACCGGACTTGCGGGTGAAAAACTGTTTTTT
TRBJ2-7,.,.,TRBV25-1,CASSAPAGTYEQYF,TGTGCCAGCAGTGCCCCAGCCGGGACCTACGAGCAGTACTTC
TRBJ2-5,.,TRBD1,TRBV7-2,CASSSTGGGETQYF,TGTGCCAGCAGCTCGACAGGGGGCGGGGAGACCCAGTACTTC
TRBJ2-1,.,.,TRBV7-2,CASSLGGVVEQFF,TGTGCCAGCAGCTTAGGTGGTGTGGTTGAGCAGTTCTTC
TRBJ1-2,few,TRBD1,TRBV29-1,CSSGQGLNGYTF,TGCAGCTCGGGACAGGGTCTTAATGGCTACACCTTC